The 25 T cell receptor beta chains in this list originate from one sample, sequenced in a study of blood T cell repertoires in COVID-19. Data came from immunoSEQ multiplex PCR; TCRdb stores just in-frame clones and leaves some out. The data show 450,000 to 500,000 clones, approximately 85% seen once. Specimen: peripheral blood. Receptors originate from a human donor in a cohort sampled during active COVID-19.

This rearrangement joins TRBV3-1 (or the pseudogene TRBV3-2) to TRBJ1-2; D gene unclear. The CDR3 contains 14 residues. In germline, CDR1 is LGHDT, CDR2 YNNKEL (reference sequence). The V end lost 0 bases, the J end lost 2 bases, and 7 bases lay between the germline ends. DNA for the CDR3: TGTGCCAGCAGCCAAGATTCACAAAACTATGGCTACACCTTC. This gives the protein CASSQDSQNYGYTF.

The chain recombines TRBV7-2 with TRBJ1-5; D is uncertain. The V and J ends lost 1 base and 0 bases respectively, with 10 bases between them. This CDR3 region has 16 residues. CDR1 is SGHTA, CDR2 FQGNSA, per germline. The CDR3 is CASSLVRQNSNQPQHF. CDR3 sequence (DNA): TGTGCCAGCAGCTTAGTAAGACAAAATAGCAATCAGCCCCAGCATTTT.

The J gene is TRBJ1-1, the V gene TRBV27; 8 bases match TRBD1. Germline V gene data show CDR1 as MNHEY and CDR2 as SMNVEV (reference sequence). V shed 7 bases, J shed 6 bases, and the junction held 7 bases outside the gene matches. The CDR3 runs to 13 residues. In nucleotides, the CDR3 is TGTGCCAGCAAGAACAGGGGGACTTCTGAAGCTTTCTTT. Translating gives CASKNRGTSEAFF.

The J gene is TRBJ2-2, the V gene TRBV7-2; 10 nucleotides agree with TRBD2. Trimming at V came to 10 bases and at J to 6 bases, leaving 11 bases not matched to a gene. Germline-derived CDR1 and CDR2 are SGHTA and FQGNSA. The length of the CDR3 is 15 residues. The CDR3 nucleotides read TGTGCCACAGGATGGGTACTAGCGGGATCCGGGGAGCTGTTTTTT. This encodes CATGWVLAGSGELFF.

The rearrangement uses TRBV30 and TRBJ2-3; a weak D match, TRBD1 (6 bases). The V gene lost 0 bases and the J gene lost 5 bases, with 24 bases spanning the gap. This CDR3 region has 18 residues. CDR1 and CDR2 from the germline V gene are GTSNPN and SVGIG (reference sequence). This chain's CDR3 is CAWSVHRGDGTPRDTQYF. The CDR3 DNA reads as TGTGCCTGGAGTGTACATCGGGGAGACGGGACACCTCGAGATACGCAGTATTTT.

The V call is TRBV19, the J call TRBJ1-4; TRBD1 might be the D (5 bases). Germline loops: CDR1 LNHDA, CDR2 SQIVND (reference sequence). Trimming took 3 bases from V and 1 from J, leaving 6 bases between them. The CDR3 totals 14 residues. The CDR3 loop is CASSMQGTNEKLFF. CDR3 DNA: TGTGCCAGTAGTATGCAGGGAACTAATGAAAAACTGTTTTTT.

The chain links TRBV28 to TRBJ1-2, with D perhaps matching TRBD1 (5 bases). The CDR3 runs 14 residues. The germline CDR1 and CDR2 sequences are MDHEN and SYDVKM. V dropped 8 bases and J dropped 1 base, with 14 bases sitting between them. The chain's CDR3 is CASQNGGNNYGYTF. CDR3 sequence (DNA): TGTGCCAGCCAAAATGGGGGGAATAACTATGGCTACACCTTC.

This clone is a singleton in its sample. The chain combines TRBV30 with TRBJ2-1; TRBD2 matches at 8 bases. This CDR3 is built from 16 residues. Losses at the gene ends were 0 bases for V and 4 bases for J; bases not matched to a gene: 8. CDR1 is GTSNPN, CDR2 SVGIG, per germline (reference sequence). The CDR3 coding sequence is TGTGCCTGGAGTGTATTTCGAACTAGCGGTTACAATGAGCAGTTCTTC. This encodes CAWSVFRTSGYNEQFF.

The V gene is TRBV7-6, the J gene TRBJ1-1; D is possibly TRBD1 (5 bases). The CDR3 has 17 residues. V was shortened by 4 bases and J by 1 base, with 19 bases between the two germline ends. Germline V CDR1 and CDR2: SGHVS, FNYEAQ. DNA of the CDR3: TGTGCCAGCAGCTCAACCCCTTGGGGGGGAGGGAACACTGAAGCTTTCTTT. Translating it yields CASSSTPWGGGNTEAFF.

This chain links TRBV6-5 with TRBJ1-5, with TRBD1 matching over 11 bases. V trimming: 8 bases; J trimming: 7 bases; junction bases outside the gene matches: 7. CDR1 is MNHEY, CDR2 SVGAGI, per germline. The CDR3 loop spans 14 amino acids. CDR3 DNA: TGTGCCAGCGGGGGACAGGGGGTTACACAGCCCCAGCATTTT. Translated: CASGGQGVTQPQHF.

The CDR3: CASSPLQGASEAFF. In DNA form, the CDR3 reads TGTGCCAGCAGCCCCTTACAGGGGGCTTCTGAAGCTTTCTTT. This chain links TRBV9 with TRBJ1-1; 9 bases are a match to TRBD1. Trimming took 4 bases from V and 6 from J; bases not matched to a gene: 7. CDR1 is SGDLS, CDR2 YYNGEE, per germline. The CDR3 spans 14 residues.

This CDR3 is CASRYENYGYTF. CDR3 DNA sequence: TGTGCCAGCAGATATGAGAACTATGGCTACACCTTC. The J gene is TRBJ1-2, the V gene TRBV5-6, with D unresolved. This CDR3 is 12 amino acids long. The V and J ends lost 5 bases and 2 bases respectively, with 7 bases between them. CDR1 and CDR2 from the germline V gene are SGHDT and YYEEEE.

The CDR3: CASSPETGEETQYF. In nucleotides, the CDR3 is TGTGCCAGCTCACCAGAGACAGGGGAAGAGACCCAGTACTTC. J is TRBJ2-5 and V is TRBV18, with 8 bases identical to TRBD1. J lost 3 bases, V lost 2 bases, and 2 bases had no gene match. The CDR3 is 14 amino acids. In germline, CDR1 is KGHSH, CDR2 LQKENI.

The table lists this clone with a count of one. This chain connects TRBV2 to TRBJ2-4; 10 bases are a match to TRBD1. There are 13 residues in the CDR3. The germline V gene has CDR1 SNHLY and CDR2 FYNNEI. Losses at the gene ends were 6 bases for V and 6 bases for J; bases not matched to a gene: 2. CDR3 sequence: CASSRDRGNIQYF. DNA for the CDR3: TGTGCCAGCAGCCGGGACAGGGGAAACATTCAGTACTTC.

The chain combines TRBV18 with TRBJ2-7; D may be TRBD1 (6 bases). The V gene's germline CDR1 is KGHSH and CDR2 LQKENI. This CDR3 is built from 15 residues. The V end was cut by 3 bases, the J end by 6 bases, with 18 bases between. The CDR3 bases are TGTGCCAGCTCACCCGGACAGACAAGAGGTCCCGAGCAGTACTTC. Its protein product is CASSPGQTRGPEQYF.

This sequence joins TRBV19 and TRBJ1-4, with D perhaps TRBD1 (6 bases). CDR1 is LNHDA and CDR2 is SQIVND in the germline V gene (reference sequence). The CDR3 runs to 14 residues. V lost 7 bases and J 4 bases, leaving 13 bases between the germline ends. CDR3 loop: CASTADRLNEKLFF. For the CDR3, the DNA is TGTGCCAGTACCGCCGACAGGCTTAATGAAAAACTGTTTTTT.

The rearrangement uses TRBV27 and TRBJ1-1; the match to TRBD1 covers 8 bases. V shed 5 bases, J shed 3 bases, and the junction held 14 bases outside the gene matches. The CDR3 length is 17 residues. Germline CDR1 and CDR2: MNHEY and SMNVEV (reference sequence). CDR3 in DNA: TGTGCCAGCAGTCCAATCTTCCAGGGGGCGGGGGACACTGAAGCTTTCTTT. Residues: CASSPIFQGAGDTEAFF.

The chain is built from TRBV11-2 and TRBJ2-3; D is uncertain. Germline values: CDR1 SGHAT, CDR2 FQNNGV. The CDR3 has 14 residues. The V end lost 3 bases, the J end lost 5 bases, and 12 bases lay between the germline ends. DNA of the CDR3: TGTGCCAGCAGCTTGAGGATAGCTCAAGATACGCAGTATTTT. Its protein product is CASSLRIAQDTQYF. The full variable domain, rest sourced from reference TRBV11-2 and TRBJ2-3, is EAGVAQSPRYKIIEKRQSVAFWCNPISGHATLYWYQQILGQGPKLLIQFQNNGVVDDSQLPKDRFSAERLKGVDSTLKIQPAKLEDSAVYLCASSLRIAQDTQYFGPGTRLTVL.

The J gene is TRBJ1-5, the V gene TRBV19; D is unresolved. Deletions cut 6 bases from V and 6 bases from J, with 9 bases between. Germline V gives CDR1 LNHDA, CDR2 SQIVND (reference sequence). This CDR3 is built from 12 residues. This CDR3 is CASSMTGQPQHF. The DNA of the CDR3 is TGTGCCAGTAGCATGACTGGTCAGCCCCAGCATTTT.

V is TRBV4-3 and J is TRBJ2-3; D is possibly TRBD2 (6 bases). CDR1 is LGHNA, CDR2 YSLEER, per germline. V was trimmed by 0 bases and J by 2 bases, leaving 24 bases between them. This CDR3 has 20 residues. The CDR3 nucleotides read TGCGCCAGCAGCCAAGATGATCAGCGTATAGGGAGGTCAATCACAGATACGCAGTATTTT. Residues: CASSQDDQRIGRSITDTQYF.

The chain couples TRBV10-3 to TRBJ2-1; tentative D call: TRBD2 (5 bases). Trimming removed 6 bases at V and 7 bases at J, with 13 bases between. The CDR3 is made up of 13 amino acids. The germline V gene has CDR1 ENHRY and CDR2 SYGVKD. The CDR3 bases are TGTGCCATCAGGAGTGAGGAGCGGAATGAGCAGTTCTTC. Residues: CAIRSEERNEQFF.

The sample holds one count of this clone. The chain has TRBV11-2 and TRBJ1-4, with D uncertain. The CDR3 consists of 14 residues. Germline assignment: CDR1 SGHAT and CDR2 FQNNGV. Trimming removed 6 bases from V and 6 bases from J, with 14 bases in between. The CDR3 loop reads CASSRGARYEKLFF. The CDR3 DNA follows: TGTGCCAGCAGTCGAGGAGCACGGTATGAAAAACTGTTTTTT.

This chain uses TRBV5-8 with TRBJ1-1, with 11 positions matching TRBD1. V lost 2 bases to trimming and J lost 4 bases; unmatched junction nucleotides: 7. The CDR3 loop spans 16 amino acids. Per germline, CDR1 SGHTS and CDR2 YDEGEE. The CDR3 nucleotides are TGTGCCAGCAGCTTTCGGACAGGGGGCCGGGGCACTGAAGCTTTCTTT. This codes for CASSFRTGGRGTEAFF.

This chain connects TRBV5-1 to TRBJ2-7; 7 nucleotides agree with TRBD1. V lost 5 bases, J lost 0 bases, and 5 bases stayed unmatched. The CDR3 is 14 residues long. Germline values: CDR1 SGHRS, CDR2 YFSETQ. The CDR3 loop reads CASRGQVSSYEQYF. In DNA, the CDR3 is TGCGCCAGCAGAGGACAGGTAAGCTCCTACGAGCAGTACTTC.

The chain employs TRBV27 and TRBJ1-5, with 8 bases identical to TRBD1. This CDR3 region has 15 residues. The ends lost 5 bases at V and 4 bases at J; junction bases unmatched: 7. Germline CDR1 MNHEY, CDR2 SMNVEV (reference sequence). The CDR3 DNA is TGTGCCAGCAGTCCCCTGGACAGGGTGAATCAGCCCCAGCATTTT. Translation: CASSPLDRVNQPQHF.